A single sample is the source of the 27 T cell receptor beta chains below, sequenced in a study of cytomegalovirus exposure and HLA in healthy donors. The repertoire was sequenced with immunoSEQ multiplex PCR; TCRdb's copy has only in-frame clones and lacks some. The data show about 160,000 clones, with approximately 87% seen just once and 5.5% to 6% held by the top ten. Sequencing was carried out using PBMCs. The receptors originated from a woman aged 25 to 39 in good health and CMV-seronegative.

A word on this clone: Other DNA sequences within the sample encode an identical CDR3. The chain links TRBV5-1 to TRBJ2-6; no firm D call. Trimming took off 0 bases at V and 1 base at J, with 5 bases between the two ends. Germline V CDR1 and CDR2: SGHRS, YFSETQ. The CDR3 is 15 residues long. The CDR3 protein is CASSLGGSGANVLTF. The CDR3 coding sequence is TGCGCCAGCAGCTTGGGTGGATCTGGGGCCAACGTCCTGACTTTC.

This chain connects TRBV2 to TRBJ2-1, with D tentatively TRBD1 (5 bases). Trimming removed 2 bases at V and 6 bases at J, with 14 bases between. CDR1 and CDR2 (germline): SNHLY, FYNNEI. The CDR3 loop spans 15 amino acids. The CDR3 DNA sequence: TGTGCCAGCAGTGAATCAGGGCACAACATCAATGAGCAGTTCTTC. Translation: CASSESGHNINEQFF. Together with reference TRBV2 and TRBJ2-1, the CDR3 gives the full variable domain: EPEVTQTPSHQVTQMGQEVILRCVPISNHLYFYWYRQILGQKVEFLVSFYNNEISEKSEIFDDQFSVERPDGSNFTLKIRSTKLEDSAMYFCASSESGHNINEQFFGPGTRLTVL.

The gene calls are TRBV7-2 and TRBJ2-1; D is ambiguous. CDR3 length equals 14 residues. Trimming removed 1 base from V and 5 bases from J, with 9 bases in between. The germline V gene has CDR1 SGHTA and CDR2 FQGNSA. CDR3 sequence: CASSLDSANNEQFF. The CDR3, as DNA: TGTGCCAGCAGCTTAGATTCAGCAAACAATGAGCAGTTCTTC. The whole variable domain, remainder taken from reference TRBV7-2 and TRBJ2-1, is GAGVSQSPSNKVTEKGKDVELRCDPISGHTALYWYRQSLGQGLEFLIYFQGNSAPDKSGLPSDRFSAERTGGSVSTLTIQRTQQEDSAVYLCASSLDSANNEQFFGPGTRLTVL.

The CDR3 loop is CASSFVGGSSGYTF. DNA for the CDR3: TGTGCCAGCAGTTTTGTGGGGGGGTCGAGCGGCTACACCTTC. The chain carries TRBV28 and TRBJ1-2, with a tentative D call TRBD1 (5 bases). Germline CDR1 is MDHEN and CDR2 is SYDVKM. V lost 3 bases and J lost 8, with 16 bases in between. This CDR3 comprises 14 residues.

The genes are TRBV5-1 and TRBJ1-1; D is ambiguous. CDR1 is SGHRS, CDR2 YFSETQ, per germline. The V end lost 1 base, the J end lost 0 bases, and 4 bases lay between the germline ends. The CDR3 loop spans 13 amino acids. The CDR3 spells CASSLLVNTEAFF. CDR3 DNA sequence: TGCGCCAGCAGCTTGCTAGTGAACACTGAAGCTTTCTTT.

The genes are TRBV27 and TRBJ2-7; the D is unclear. This CDR3 has 13 amino acids. V was clipped by 4 bases and J by 3 bases, with 10 bases between them. CDR1 is MNHEY, CDR2 SMNVEV, per germline (reference sequence). Written as DNA, the CDR3 is TGTGCCAGCAGTTACCTCGACGGCTACGAGCAGTACTTC. It encodes CASSYLDGYEQYF.

The rearrangement joins TRBV5-1 to TRBJ2-5; D gene uncertain. The CDR3 totals 11 residues. CDR1 is SGHRS, CDR2 YFSETQ, per germline. The ends were cut back, 2 bases at V and 5 bases at J, with 4 bases in the middle. The CDR3 is CASSFRETQYF. The CDR3 DNA reads TGCGCCAGCAGCTTCCGTGAGACCCAGTACTTC. The whole variable domain, remainder taken from reference TRBV5-1 and TRBJ2-5, is KAGVTQTPRYLIKTRGQQVTLSCSPISGHRSVSWYQQTPGQGLQFLFEYFSETQRNKGNFPGRFSGRQFSNSRSEMNVSTLELGDSALYLCASSFRETQYFGPGTRLLVL.

The V gene is TRBV5-1, the J gene TRBJ2-2; unclear D gene. The ends were cut back, 2 bases at V and 5 bases at J, with 13 bases in the middle. Per germline, CDR1 SGHRS and CDR2 YFSETQ. The CDR3 runs to 15 residues. CDR3 in DNA: TGCGCCAGCAGCTTCGCGGCAGACCCAACCGGGGAGCTGTTTTTT. Its translation: CASSFAADPTGELFF.

The rearrangement links TRBV4-3 to TRBJ1-1, with D unresolved. V was pared by 6 bases and J by 1 base, with 6 bases between. Germline CDR1 and CDR2: LGHNA and YSLEER. The CDR3 has 12 amino acids. The CDR3 region is CASRGGNTEAFF. The CDR3, as DNA: TGCGCCAGCAGGGGTGGGAACACTGAAGCTTTCTTT.

This clone is a singleton in its sample. The chain uses TRBV27 and TRBJ1-1, with D possibly being TRBD1 (6 bases). The CDR3 sequence is 13 residues long. V gave up 6 bases and J gave up 7 bases, with 15 bases separating them. The germline V gene encodes CDR1 MNHEY and CDR2 SMNVEV (reference sequence). CDR3 DNA sequence: TGTGCCAGCAGCCTTGTGAGGGGGATTGAAGCTTTCTTT. Protein product: CASSLVRGIEAFF.

The V and J genes are TRBV6-6 and TRBJ1-4; 11 nucleotides agree with TRBD1. V dropped 2 bases and J dropped 7; count of bases not matched to a gene: 3. Looked up from germline, CDR1 is MNHNY and CDR2 is SVGAGI (reference sequence). The CDR3 is 15 residues long. CDR3 sequence (DNA): TGTGCCAGCAGTTACCCCGGGACAGGGGGTGAAAAACTGTTTTTT. Its protein is CASSYPGTGGEKLFF.

The chain uses TRBV4-3 and TRBJ2-7; D tentatively fits TRBD1 or TRBD2 (5 bases each). The CDR3 totals 14 residues. V was shortened by 0 bases and J by 2 bases, with 8 bases between the two germline ends. From germline, CDR1 is LGHNA and CDR2 YSLEER. For the CDR3, the DNA is TGCGCCAGCAGCCAAGATCCGGGGCCCTACGAGCAGTACTTC. Protein product: CASSQDPGPYEQYF.

This CDR3 is CASSPRTGPYEQYF. The CDR3 region has the DNA TGTGCCAGTAGCCCCCGGACAGGGCCCTACGAGCAGTACTTC. V gene TRBV19 combines with J gene TRBJ2-7, with 8 bases aligning to TRBD1. The CDR3 runs to 14 residues. The germline V gene encodes CDR1 LNHDA and CDR2 SQIVND (reference sequence). V gave up 6 bases and J gave up 2 bases; unmatched junction bases: 6.

The V and J genes are TRBV27 and TRBJ2-2; D may be TRBD2 (5 bases). Germline CDR1 is MNHEY and CDR2 is SMNVEV (reference sequence). The CDR3 is 15 amino acids. V was cut by 5 bases and J by 5 bases, with 15 bases left in between. Here the CDR3 reads CASSPRLYYTGELFF. The CDR3 DNA follows: TGTGCCAGCAGTCCCCGACTATACTATACCGGGGAGCTGTTTTTT.

The chain carries TRBV19 and TRBJ1-1, with unresolved D. With 0 bases removed from V and 4 bases from J, the gap between germline ends came to 9 bases. The germline gives CDR1 LNHDA, CDR2 SQIVND (reference sequence). The CDR3 sequence is 14 residues long. The CDR3 nucleotides read TGTGCCAGTAGTATAGAGGGTGAGGGCACTGAAGCTTTCTTT. It yields the protein CASSIEGEGTEAFF. The whole variable domain, filled in from reference TRBV19 and TRBJ1-1, reads DGGITQSPKYLFRKEGQNVTLSCEQNLNHDAMYWYRQDPGQGLRLIYYSQIVNDFQKGDIAEGYSVSREKKESFPLTVTSAQKNPTAFYLCASSIEGEGTEAFFGQGTRLTVV.

The gene calls are TRBV7-3 and TRBJ2-1; D gene ambiguous. There are 12 residues in the CDR3. The V end was cut by 4 bases, the J end by 6 bases, with 7 bases between. Germline V lookup: CDR1 SGHTA, CDR2 FQGTGA. CDR3 sequence reads: CASSSTGNEQFF. CDR3 in DNA: TGTGCCAGCAGCTCCACCGGCAATGAGCAGTTCTTC. Drawing the rest from reference TRBV7-3 and TRBJ2-1, the complete variable domain is GAGVSQTPSNKVTEKGKYVELRCDPISGHTALYWYRQSLGQGPEFLIYFQGTGAADDSGLPNDRFFAVRPEGSVSTLKIQRTERGDSAVYLCASSSTGNEQFFGPGTRLTVL.

This clone was counted many times. This chain links TRBV5-1 with TRBJ1-1; 7 bases agree with TRBD1. The CDR3 runs to 12 residues. V lost 4 bases and J lost 8; bases outside the gene matches: 5. Germline assignment: CDR1 SGHRS and CDR2 YFSETQ. CDR3 coding DNA: TGCGCCAGCAGCGTCCGGGACAGCGAAGCTTTCTTT. Amino acids: CASSVRDSEAFF.

V usage is TRBV9 and J usage is TRBJ1-2; D not resolved. The germline gives CDR1 SGDLS, CDR2 YYNGEE. CDR3 length: 20 residues. Trimming took 0 bases from V and 7 from J, leaving 31 bases between them. Here the CDR3 DNA reads TGTGCCAGCAGCGTAGGAGGAACCCCCGGCCCGGGAATCCCCCGTAGTGGCTACACCTTC. Translating gives CASSVGGTPGPGIPRSGYTF.

The chain joins TRBV7-2 to TRBJ2-7; 9 nucleotides match TRBD1. The CDR3 length is 14 residues. V lost 5 bases and J lost 2; bases outside the gene matches: 4. CDR1 is SGHTA and CDR2 is FQGNSA in the germline V gene. DNA of the CDR3: TGTGCCAGCAGCCCCGGGACAGGGCCCTACGAGCAGTACTTC. Its protein is CASSPGTGPYEQYF.

The chain combines TRBV28 with TRBJ1-1; D uncertain. This CDR3 comprises 14 residues. Germline V gene lookup returns CDR1 MDHEN and CDR2 SYDVKM. V was trimmed by 2 bases and J by 4 bases, leaving 11 bases between them. The CDR3: CASSLTEWGTEAFF. The CDR3, as DNA: TGTGCCAGCAGTTTAACGGAATGGGGCACTGAAGCTTTCTTT. The full variable domain, rest sourced from reference TRBV28 and TRBJ1-1, is DVKVTQSSRYLVKRTGEKVFLECVQDMDHENMFWYRQDPGLGLRLIYFSYDVKMKEKGDIPEGYSVSREKKERFSLILESASTNQTSMYLCASSLTEWGTEAFFGQGTRLTVV.

The chain has TRBV19 and TRBJ2-3; D perhaps matches TRBD2 (6 bases). There are 17 residues in the CDR3. Trimming took off 1 base at V and 4 bases at J, with 18 bases between the two ends. Germline lookup yields CDR1 LNHDA and CDR2 SQIVND (reference sequence). The CDR3 region is CASSIAHDSGDADTQYF. CDR3 sequence (DNA): TGTGCCAGTAGTATAGCCCATGACTCGGGAGATGCAGATACGCAGTATTTT.

This clone was found a few times. The chain carries TRBV29-1 and TRBJ2-7, with D perhaps TRBD2 (6 bases). Trimming took off 4 bases at V and 9 bases at J, with 19 bases between the two ends. Germline CDR1 and CDR2: SQVTM and ANQGSEA. The length of the CDR3 is 13 residues. This CDR3 is CSVVGGLGFRQYF. For the CDR3, the DNA is TGCAGCGTTGTCGGAGGGCTAGGTTTCAGGCAGTACTTC.

This clone showed up just once. The chain joins TRBV28 to TRBJ2-3; 11 nucleotides match TRBD2. The CDR3 spans 20 residues. V shed 5 bases, J shed 2 bases, and the junction held 18 bases outside the gene matches. Germline CDR1 MDHEN, CDR2 SYDVKM. The CDR3 nucleotides read TGTGCCAGCAGTCCAGGGTGGCTAGCGGGAGGAACTGGCCCCACAGATACGCAGTATTTT. It translates to CASSPGWLAGGTGPTDTQYF.

Remarks on this clone: No DNA is shown, since the ends of the CDR3 on it are uncertain; the CDR3 is the one TCRdb lists. The chain joins TRBV28 to TRBJ2-2; TRBD2, the table's D call, was not compared with the DNA. Termini included, the CDR3 measures 14 amino acids. Germline CDR1 is MDHEN and CDR2 is SYDVKM. The CDR3 reads CASSFGFGAGELFF.

Note on this clone: The sample contains more than one DNA sequence encoding this CDR3. This rearrangement joins TRBV5-1 to TRBJ2-1; no definite D call. CDR3 length equals 10 residues. The ends were cut back, 2 bases at V and 9 bases at J, with 3 bases in the middle. Germline CDR1 reads SGHRS; CDR2 reads YFSETQ. The CDR3 DNA reads as TGCGCCAGCAGCTTCAGTGAGCAGTTCTTC. This sequence encodes CASSFSEQFF.

The V and J genes are TRBV18 and TRBJ2-7; D not resolved. V was pared by 2 bases and J by 3 bases, with 8 bases between. The CDR3 covers 13 residues. Germline V gene lookup returns CDR1 KGHSH and CDR2 LQKENI. The DNA of the CDR3 is TGTGCCAGCTCACCAGGCGGCTACTACGAGCAGTACTTC. Translation gives CASSPGGYYEQYF. Using reference TRBV18 and TRBJ2-7 for the parts outside the CDR3, the full variable domain is NAGVMQNPRHLVRRRGQEARLRCSPMKGHSHVYWYRQLPEEGLKFMVYLQKENIIDESGMPKERFSAEFPKEGPSILRIQQVVRGDSAAYFCASSPGGYYEQYFGPGTRLTVT.

This sequence joins TRBV5-1 and TRBJ1-1; TRBD1 matches 8 bases. The germline gives CDR1 SGHRS, CDR2 YFSETQ. V shed 0 bases and J 4 bases; nucleotides not matched to a gene: 8. This CDR3 has 16 residues. The CDR3 loop reads CASSLAGRGRVTEAFF. The CDR3 nucleotides read TGCGCCAGCAGCTTGGCGGGCAGGGGGCGGGTCACTGAAGCTTTCTTT.